Presented here are 28 T cell receptor beta chains from one specimen sequenced in a study of blood T cell repertoires in COVID-19. Sequencing used immunoSEQ multiplex PCR; TCRdb keeps in-frame clones, though not all of them. The table shows roughly 260,000 clones, with around 90% occurring only once. Input material: peripheral blood. The receptor set was obtained from a person between 18 and 30 years old with COVID-19, enrolled during active disease.

The chain employs TRBV11-2 and TRBJ2-5; D is perhaps TRBD2 (6 bases). V was cut by 4 bases and J by 0 bases, with 9 bases left in between. CDR1 SGHAT and CDR2 FQNNGV come from the germline V gene. There are 14 residues in the CDR3. The CDR3, as DNA: TGTGCCAGCAGCTGGGGCGGGGACCAAGAGACCCAGTACTTC. The encoded protein is CASSWGGDQETQYF.

This clone occurred once. This chain uses TRBV4-3 with TRBJ2-1; TRBD1 matches 8 bases. This CDR3 has 16 amino acids. The V segment lost 0 bases and the J segment 1 base; nucleotides outside the gene matches: 2. Germline V lookup: CDR1 LGHNA, CDR2 YSLEER. The CDR3 coding sequence is TGCGCCAGCAGCCAAGAGTGGACAGGGTCCTACAATGAGCAGTTCTTC. It specifies CASSQEWTGSYNEQFF.

This rearrangement joins TRBV3-1 (or the pseudogene TRBV3-2) to TRBJ1-2, with D unresolved. The germline V gene encodes CDR1 LGHDT and CDR2 YNNKEL (reference sequence). The CDR3 has 13 residues. Trimming removed 7 bases from V and 3 bases from J, with 12 bases in between. The CDR3 protein is CASKLREDYGYTF. The CDR3 nucleotides are TGTGCCAGCAAGTTGAGGGAGGACTATGGCTACACCTTC.

J is TRBJ2-7 and V is TRBV28; a possible D gene is TRBD2 (6 bases). The germline CDR1 and CDR2 sequences are MDHEN and SYDVKM. Trimming pared 5 bases from V and 9 bases from J, leaving 26 bases between. This CDR3 is 16 amino acids long. In DNA form, the CDR3 reads TGTGCCAGCAGTCCTAGGGAGGAAATCCCGGGCGAGGGGCAGTACTTC. Translating it yields CASSPREEIPGEGQYF.

This chain links TRBV9 with TRBJ2-7; D not resolved. CDR1 SGDLS and CDR2 YYNGEE come from the germline V gene. This CDR3 is built from 13 residues. V was trimmed by 3 bases and J by 0 bases, leaving 7 bases between them. CDR3 residues: CASSGGDSYEQYF. CDR3 DNA: TGTGCCAGCAGCGGAGGCGACTCCTACGAGCAGTACTTC.

The chain uses TRBV6-5 and TRBJ2-7; 8 nucleotides align to TRBD1. The germline gives CDR1 MNHEY, CDR2 SVGAGI. Germline trimming cut 6 bases from V and 2 bases from J; bases unmatched to any gene: 6. The CDR3 totals 14 residues. DNA of the CDR3: TGTGCCAGCAGGGACAGGGCCGTAACCTACGAGCAGTACTTC. Translated, it gives CASRDRAVTYEQYF.

The chain employs TRBV12-3 or TRBV12-4 and TRBJ1-2; D might be TRBD1 (6 bases). CDR3 size: 12 residues. V lost 2 bases and J 8 bases, leaving 9 bases between the germline ends. DNA for the CDR3: TGTGCCAGCAGTTTAACACAGGGCGGCTACACCTTC. It encodes CASSLTQGGYTF.

The chain combines TRBV12-5 with TRBJ2-2, with D perhaps matching TRBD1 (5 bases). Per germline, CDR1 LGHNT and CDR2 FRNRAP. V was pared by 4 bases and J by 6 bases, with 12 bases between. CDR3 length: 14 amino acids. The CDR3 loop reads CASGSSGFPGELFF. DNA of the CDR3: TGTGCTAGTGGTTCATCAGGGTTTCCCGGGGAGCTGTTTTTT. Complete variable domain (other parts from reference TRBV12-5 and TRBJ2-2): DARVTQTPRHKVTEMGQEVTMRCQPILGHNTVFWYRQTMMQGLELLAYFRNRAPLDDSGMPKDRFSAEMPDATLATLKIQPSEPRDSAVYFCASGSSGFPGELFFGEGSRLTVL.

V is TRBV19 and J is TRBJ1-1; no firm D call. The CDR3 consists of 15 residues. CDR1 is LNHDA and CDR2 is SQIVND in the germline V gene (reference sequence). The germline V and J ends were trimmed by 5 bases and 5 bases, with 18 bases remaining between them. In nucleotides, the CDR3 is TGTGCCAGTAGTGGAGGGAGGTTTCAAAGGACTGAAGCTTTCTTT. Protein product: CASSGGRFQRTEAFF. The full variable domain, completed using reference TRBV19 and TRBJ1-1, is DGGITQSPKYLFRKEGQNVTLSCEQNLNHDAMYWYRQDPGQGLRLIYYSQIVNDFQKGDIAEGYSVSREKKESFPLTVTSAQKNPTAFYLCASSGGRFQRTEAFFGQGTRLTVV.

This rearrangement joins TRBV9 to TRBJ2-2; D is ambiguous. V was clipped by 5 bases and J by 1 base, with 18 bases between them. CDR1 and CDR2 from the germline V gene are SGDLS and YYNGEE. CDR3 length equals 17 residues. The CDR3: CASRLMGPTLNTGELFF. The CDR3 region has the DNA TGTGCCAGCAGACTAATGGGTCCGACTCTGAACACCGGGGAGCTGTTTTTT.

The rearrangement uses TRBV14 and TRBJ1-2; D ambiguous. There are 17 residues in the CDR3. Trimming stripped 0 bases from V and 2 bases from J, with 16 bases between. The V gene's germline CDR1 is SGHDN and CDR2 FVKESK. The CDR3 bases are TGTGCCAGCAGCCAAGACCCAGGAAAAGATTTGAACTATGGCTACACCTTC. This translates into CASSQDPGKDLNYGYTF.

The DNA for the CDR3 is TGTGCCAGCAGCAAGAGGAACACCGGGGAGCTGTTTTTT. Protein: CASSKRNTGELFF. The chain has TRBV21-1 and TRBJ2-2; the D call of TRBD2 is as the table states it, not checked on the DNA. TRBV21-1 constitutes a pseudogene. The CDR3 is 13 amino acids.

This chain connects TRBV6-5 to TRBJ2-3; the D is unclear. Trimming removed 2 bases from V and 2 bases from J, with 8 bases in between. CDR3 length equals 14 residues. The V gene's germline CDR1 is MNHEY and CDR2 SVGAGI. CDR3 residues: CASSYGPNTDTQYF. The CDR3 nucleotides are TGTGCCAGCAGTTACGGGCCGAACACAGATACGCAGTATTTT.

This chain joins TRBV6-5 and TRBJ2-7; TRBD2 might be the D (7 bases). Germline assignment: CDR1 MNHEY and CDR2 SVGAGI. V lost 5 bases to trimming and J lost 6 bases, with 20 bases between them. The CDR3 is made up of 15 amino acids. The chain's CDR3 is CASSPMPGGGGEQYF. The CDR3 coding sequence is TGTGCCAGCAGTCCCATGCCAGGCGGGGGCGGCGAGCAGTACTTC.

This chain links TRBV15 with TRBJ2-5; 9 bases are shared with TRBD1. The CDR3 sequence is 16 residues long. Looked up from germline, CDR1 is LNHNV and CDR2 is YYDKDF (reference sequence). The V gene end was trimmed by 3 bases and the J gene end by 1 base; junction bases not matched to a gene: 6. Written as DNA, the CDR3 is TGTGCCACCAGCAGGGGGACAGGGATCTTCCAAGAGACCCAGTACTTC. Its protein product is CATSRGTGIFQETQYF. The full variable domain, rest sourced from reference TRBV15 and TRBJ2-5, is DAMVIQNPRYQVTQFGKPVTLSCSQTLNHNVMYWYQQKSSQAPKLLFHYYDKDFNNEADTPDNFQSRRPNTSFCFLDIRSPGLGDTAMYLCATSRGTGIFQETQYFGPGTRLLVL.

The gene calls are TRBV6-5 and TRBJ2-7; 8 bases map to TRBD1. Trimming removed 6 bases from V and 6 bases from J; junction bases left unmatched: 4. The CDR3 is 12 amino acids. The germline CDR1 and CDR2 sequences are MNHEY and SVGAGI. The DNA for the CDR3 is TGTGCCAGCAGCAGACAGGGGCGCGAGCAGTACTTC. Its translation is CASSRQGREQYF.

For the CDR3, the DNA is TGTGCCAGCAGTTCTGGGGCCCACCAAGAGACCCAGTACTTC. This translates into CASSSGAHQETQYF. The chain employs TRBV3-1 (or the pseudogene TRBV3-2) and TRBJ2-5; D perhaps matches TRBD1 (5 bases). V dropped 6 bases and J dropped 0 bases, with 11 bases sitting between them. CDR1 and CDR2 from the germline V gene are LGHDT and YNNKEL (reference sequence). The CDR3 consists of 14 residues.

The chain combines TRBV5-1 with TRBJ2-5; 10 positions agree with TRBD1. Germline V gene lookup returns CDR1 SGHRS and CDR2 YFSETQ. The CDR3 loop spans 16 amino acids. The V segment lost 2 bases and the J segment 3 bases; nucleotides outside the gene matches: 7. As DNA, the CDR3 is TGCGCCAGCAGCTTATCGGGACAGGGGCTGGAAGAGACCCAGTACTTC. This translates into CASSLSGQGLEETQYF.

As for this clone: Germline is not matched at one junction end, which may reflect a read error. The V call is TRBV9, the J call TRBJ1-3, with D possibly matching TRBD1 (5 bases). In germline, CDR1 is SGDLS, CDR2 YYNGEE. The CDR3 spans 13 residues. The CDR3 loop reads CASSTSGLLRKHF. The CDR3 nucleotides are TGTGCCAGCAGCACCTCGGGACTCCTGAGAAAGCATTTT.

The chain links TRBV7-8 to TRBJ1-2; 10 nucleotides line up with TRBD1. From germline, CDR1 is SGHVS and CDR2 FQNEAQ. V was pared by 4 bases and J by 5 bases, with 10 bases of the junction left unmatched. The length of the CDR3 is 16 residues. The CDR3 bases are TGTGCCAGCAGCTCGGGACAGGGGAGACTCGGGTATGGCTACACCTTC. It is translated as CASSSGQGRLGYGYTF.

The chain combines TRBV5-4 with TRBJ2-7; no definite D call. Trimming stripped 0 bases from V and 4 bases from J, with 14 bases between. The germline CDR1 and CDR2 sequences are SGHNT and YYREEE (reference sequence). This CDR3 has 15 amino acids. The CDR3 loop is CASSLDVGSRYEQYF. The CDR3 nucleotides read TGTGCCAGCAGCTTGGATGTAGGCTCGAGGTACGAGCAGTACTTC.

J is TRBJ2-3 and V is TRBV4-2, with D maybe TRBD2 (5 bases). Germline V gene data show CDR1 as LGHNA and CDR2 as YNFKEQ. This CDR3 spans 16 amino acids. V lost 7 bases and J lost 2, with 19 bases in between. CDR3 bases: TGTGCCAGCAACCCCCTACTAGGTAGCATCACAGATACGCAGTATTTT. Amino acid sequence: CASNPLLGSITDTQYF.

V gene TRBV2 combines with J gene TRBJ2-1; 10 positions match TRBD2. Trimming cost V 0 bases and J 7 bases; bases outside gene matches: 9. This CDR3 comprises 17 residues. The germline CDR1 and CDR2 sequences are SNHLY and FYNNEI. The CDR3 loop reads CASSEAASGSRLNEQFF. The CDR3 nucleotides are TGTGCCAGCAGTGAAGCGGCTAGCGGGAGTCGTTTAAATGAGCAGTTCTTC. The full variable domain, its missing parts supplied by reference TRBV2 and TRBJ2-1, is EPEVTQTPSHQVTQMGQEVILRCVPISNHLYFYWYRQILGQKVEFLVSFYNNEISEKSEIFDDQFSVERPDGSNFTLKIRSTKLEDSAMYFCASSEAASGSRLNEQFFGPGTRLTVL.

The V gene is TRBV10-2, the J gene TRBJ2-5; 13 nucleotides align to TRBD2. Germline V gene sequence: CDR1 WSHSY, CDR2 SAAADI. The trim removed 2 bases at V and 1 base at J, leaving 4 bases unmatched. The CDR3 consists of 17 residues. The CDR3 region is CASSERGLAGFQETQYF. CDR3 DNA sequence: TGCGCCAGCAGTGAGAGGGGACTAGCGGGGTTCCAAGAGACCCAGTACTTC.

This rearrangement joins TRBV27 to TRBJ2-7; the match to TRBD1 covers 7 bases. Germline trimming cut 5 bases from V and 2 bases from J; bases unmatched to any gene: 9. The CDR3 loop spans 15 amino acids. CDR1 is MNHEY, CDR2 SMNVEV, per germline (reference sequence). The CDR3 sequence: CASSASRQGTYEQYF. CDR3 in DNA: TGTGCCAGCAGTGCCTCCCGACAGGGCACCTACGAGCAGTACTTC.

This clone was detected only a few times. The chain combines TRBV19 with TRBJ1-1, with D maybe TRBD1 (6 bases). V lost 4 bases and J 0 bases, leaving 9 bases between the germline ends. The CDR3 totals 14 residues. The germline V gene has CDR1 LNHDA and CDR2 SQIVND (reference sequence). The CDR3 coding sequence is TGTGCCAGTAGTACCAGGGGACTGAACACTGAAGCTTTCTTT. Protein: CASSTRGLNTEAFF. Full variable domain (rest looked up from reference TRBV19 and TRBJ1-1): DGGITQSPKYLFRKEGQNVTLSCEQNLNHDAMYWYRQDPGQGLRLIYYSQIVNDFQKGDIAEGYSVSREKKESFPLTVTSAQKNPTAFYLCASSTRGLNTEAFFGQGTRLTVV.

On this clone: One end of the junction varies from germline; a read error may be responsible. The rearrangement uses TRBV5-4 and TRBJ2-3, with 10 bases identical to TRBD1. Germline loops: CDR1 SGHNT, CDR2 YYREEE (reference sequence). This CDR3 contains 15 residues. CDR3 DNA: TGTGCCAGCAGTTTGGGACAGGGGATGGCAGATACGCAGTATTTT. As protein: CASSLGQGMADTQYF.

The V gene is TRBV7-2, the J gene TRBJ2-5; the match to TRBD1 covers 7 bases. The CDR3 is made up of 12 amino acids. Trimming cost V 5 bases and J 7 bases; bases outside gene matches: 4. The germline V gene has CDR1 SGHTA and CDR2 FQGNSA. The CDR3 nucleotides are TGTGCCAGCAGCCCACCAGGGGGGACCCAGTACTTC. Translation gives CASSPPGGTQYF.